These 10 T cell receptor beta chains originate from one sample sequenced in a study of blood T cell repertoires in COVID-19 (dated by TCRdb to 2020 to 2021). The library was obtained by the immunoSEQ multiplex PCR assay. As stored in TCRdb, this immuneACCESS dataset retains in-frame rearrangements with V and J assigned. A fraction of the clones does not appear; measured against another copy, unresolved V genes explain less than half of the discrepancy, and the remainder lacks a known reason. The sample table lists 200,000 to 250,000 clones, 65% to 85% of them with a count of one. The biggest ten clones account for nearly 7.5% of the sample. The specimen sequenced was PBMCs or T cells enriched from blood (not recorded which). These receptors came from a woman aged 40-49 years with acute COVID-19.

The V gene is TRBV2, the J gene TRBJ2-7, with TRBD1 identical over 7 bases. V shed 5 bases and J 2 bases; nucleotides not matched to a gene: 9. The germline V gene has CDR1 SNHLY and CDR2 FYNNEI. The CDR3 has 15 residues. The CDR3 DNA sequence: TGTGCCAGCAGTTCAACAGGGGATTTGGCCTACGAGCAGTACTTC. This translates into CASSSTGDLAYEQYF.

The chain couples TRBV19 to TRBJ1-5, with D unresolved. V lost 6 bases to trimming and J lost 1 base, with 13 bases between them. The CDR3 is 15 amino acids. From germline, CDR1 is LNHDA and CDR2 SQIVND (reference sequence). CDR3 loop: CASSTDNRSNQPQHF. CDR3 nucleotide sequence: TGTGCCAGTAGCACAGATAACCGGAGCAATCAGCCCCAGCATTTT.

The chain joins TRBV28 to TRBJ1-5; no clear D. The CDR3 is made up of 14 amino acids. The V end was cut by 2 bases, the J end by 3 bases, with 8 bases between. Germline CDR1 and CDR2: MDHEN and SYDVKM. CDR3 nucleotide sequence: TGTGCCAGCAGTTTAGGGCATCACAATCAGCCCCAGCATTTT. Translation: CASSLGHHNQPQHF.

The J gene is TRBJ1-3, the V gene TRBV9, with TRBD1 as a possible D gene (6 bases). The CDR3 consists of 15 residues. Germline assignment: CDR1 SGDLS and CDR2 YYNGEE. The V gene lost 4 bases and the J gene lost 4 bases, with 15 bases spanning the gap. This chain's CDR3 is CASSTPGDWGNTIYF. CDR3 nucleotide sequence: TGTGCCAGCAGCACACCAGGGGATTGGGGAAACACCATATATTTT.

This sequence joins TRBV25-1 and TRBJ2-7; 8 bases agree with TRBD2. Trimming took 1 base from V and 2 from J; bases not matched to a gene: 4. The CDR3 is 15 amino acids. Germline CDR1 MGHDK, CDR2 SYGVNS. The CDR3 coding sequence is TGTGCCAGCAGTGAATCCGGCGGGGGGACCTACGAGCAGTACTTC. This codes for CASSESGGGTYEQYF.

The chain recombines TRBV12-1 with TRBJ1-5. TRBV12-1 is an annotated pseudogene. The CDR3 has 16 residues. The CDR3 sequence: CASSSEQEYSNQPQHF. The CDR3, as DNA: TGTGCCAGCAGCTCCGAGCAAGAATATAGCAATCAGCCCCAGCATTTT.

The chain has TRBV28 and TRBJ1-5, with a tentative D call TRBD1 (5 bases). This CDR3 region has 14 residues. Trimming cost V 4 bases and J 0 bases, with 7 bases left between them. In germline, CDR1 is MDHEN, CDR2 SYDVKM. CDR3 nucleotide sequence: TGTGCCAGCAGTTCCAGGGTTAGCAATCAGCCCCAGCATTTT. Protein sequence: CASSSRVSNQPQHF.

This rearrangement joins TRBV21-1 to TRBJ2-5; the table names TRBD1, a call not compared with the DNA. TRBV21-1 is shown as a pseudogene. The CDR3 consists of 13 residues. As DNA, the CDR3 is TGTGCCAGCGACCGGACAGCCCAAGAGACCCAGTACTTC. Its translation: CASDRTAQETQYF.

V gene TRBV28 combines with J gene TRBJ1-4; 7 bases align to TRBD1. J lost 6 bases, V lost 6 bases, and 7 bases had no gene match. Germline V gives CDR1 MDHEN, CDR2 SYDVKM. This CDR3 has 14 amino acids. This chain's CDR3 is CASSRQGGYEKLFF. CDR3 sequence (DNA): TGTGCCAGCAGCCGCCAGGGGGGTTATGAAAAACTGTTTTTT.

The J gene is TRBJ1-2, the V gene TRBV21-1; TRBD1 is taken as the D call from the table, unchecked against the DNA. TRBV21-1 is marked as a pseudogene. The CDR3 sequence is 11 residues long. The CDR3 DNA sequence: TGTGCCAGCGGCCGGGACATTGGCTACACCTTC. Protein sequence: CASGRDIGYTF.